The following is a T cell receptor (beta chain) sequence with its context. This sample was taken from a study of cytomegalovirus exposure and HLA in healthy donors. This CDR3 comprises 10 residues. CDR1 and CDR2 from the germline V gene are MNHNS and SASEGT. V was cut by 7 bases and J by 6 bases, with 7 bases left in between. The PCR contained 60 Vbeta and 13 Jbeta primers. The method was immunoSEQ multiplex PCR; TCRdb's version includes in-frame clones alone and lacks a portion of them. Of a few hundred thousand clones in the sample, around nine tenths are singletons; the top ten hold less than 2%. Sequenced sample: PBMCs. The receptor's source is a girl aged 2-15 years in good health and CMV-seronegative. The genes are TRBV6-1 and TRBJ2-7; unclear D gene. The DNA for the CDR3 is TGTGCCAGCAACACGGGCGAGCAGTACTTC. Protein: CASNTGEQYF.